This T cell receptor (beta chain) was obtained from a study of cytomegalovirus exposure and HLA in healthy donors. Whole-study findings and limits: With DRB1 most and HLA-C fewest, TCR association rates differed between HLA loci in a later analysis. What a later analysis showed was that several of the most significant clusters appeared linked to common viral pathogens.

The CDR3 extends over 14 amino acids. J was trimmed by 5 bases and V by 3 bases; bases with no gene match: 7. Germline-derived CDR1 and CDR2 are SGHDT and YYEEEE. Primers for the PCR totalled 60 Vbeta and 13 Jbeta. Methods used by the authors: About 10 million shared chains were among the 60 million to 80 million unique TCR beta chains that a later analysis counted. Libraries were prepared by immunoSEQ multiplex PCR; TCRdb keeps only in-frame clonotypes and omits some of them. V and J calls and clone size come straight from that table; D and trimming were deduced from the DNA. The profile shows about 150,000 clones, around three quarters of them singletons. Remarks on this clone: What it binds is unknown.

The specimen was PBMCs. V gene TRBV5-6 combines with J gene TRBJ2-7; 8 bases line up with TRBD1. The receptor was isolated from a woman between 35 and 50 years old in good health and CMV-seronegative. CDR3 DNA sequence: TGTGCCAGCAGCTGGTGGACAGGGAACGACGAGCAGTACTTC. It encodes CASSWWTGNDEQYF. Full variable domain (outside the CDR3, taken from reference TRBV5-6 and TRBJ2-7): DAGVTQSPTHLIKTRGQQVTLRCSPKSGHDTVSWYQQALGQGPQFIFQYYEEEERQRGNFPDRFSGHQFPNYSSELNVNALLLGDSALYLCASSWWTGNDEQYFGPGTRLTVT.